These T cell receptor beta chains were read from a single sample in a study of T cell responses to AZD1222 COVID-19 vaccine. Clones were read by immunoSEQ multiplex PCR, and TCRdb kept only the in-frame ones, dropping some. The repertoire holds 150,000 or so clones, approximately 90% seen once, with more than 12% in the top ten. Sequenced here: peripheral blood, sampled on day 0 of AZD1222 vaccination. Every receptor here comes from an adult in good health. CDR3s include the opening cysteine and the closing phenylalanine or tryptophan.

len: 15; j_gene: TRBJ1-3; v_gene: TRBV30; CDR3aa: CAWSRDSSSGNTIYF
len: 14; j_gene: TRBJ1-2; v_gene: TRBV27; CDR3aa: CASSSTGWNYGYTF
len: 15; j_gene: TRBJ2-2; v_gene: TRBV27; CDR3aa: CASSLVQQGAGELFF
len: 15; j_gene: TRBJ2-7; v_gene: TRBV9; CDR3aa: CASSAEDRGTNEQYF
len: 16; j_gene: TRBJ1-2; v_gene: TRBV7-9; CDR3aa: CASSPGGPRANYGYTF
len: 17; j_gene: TRBJ2-1; v_gene: TRBV18; CDR3aa: CASSNQISGGTYNEQFF
len: 14; j_gene: TRBJ1-6; v_gene: TRBV7-9; CDR3aa: CASSLHSRGSPLHF
len: 15; j_gene: TRBJ2-3; v_gene: TRBV7-3; CDR3aa: CASSLTLSSTDTQYF
len: 14; j_gene: TRBJ1-3; v_gene: TRBV28; CDR3aa: CASSAYNPGNTIYF
len: 12; j_gene: TRBJ1-2; v_gene: TRBV29-1; CDR3aa: CSVGYSNYGYTF
len: 13; j_gene: TRBJ1-2; v_gene: TRBV11-2; CDR3aa: CASSLDPDYGYTF
len: 14; j_gene: TRBJ2-2; v_gene: TRBV19; CDR3aa: CASSGQGSPGELFF
len: 13; j_gene: TRBJ1-1; v_gene: TRBV7-3; CDR3aa: CASSLSPGAGAFF
len: 15; j_gene: TRBJ2-7; v_gene: TRBV9; CDR3aa: CASSADPSGGYEQYF
len: 13; j_gene: TRBJ2-7; v_gene: TRBV9; CDR3aa: CASSVLDRGEQYF
len: 15; j_gene: TRBJ2-2; v_gene: TRBV5-1; CDR3aa: CASSLTVGYTGELFF
len: 13; j_gene: TRBJ2-7; v_gene: TRBV7-3; CDR3aa: CASSLNQGYEQYF
len: 15; j_gene: TRBJ2-5; v_gene: TRBV9; CDR3aa: CASSAPRGGPETQYF
len: 16; j_gene: TRBJ1-5; v_gene: TRBV14; CDR3aa: CASSQFERFSNQPQHF
len: 16; j_gene: TRBJ1-4; v_gene: TRBV4-3; CDR3aa: CASSQGRDRGWEKLFF
len: 13; j_gene: TRBJ1-6; v_gene: TRBV11-2; CDR3aa: CASGRQWNSPLHF
len: 15; j_gene: TRBJ1-3; v_gene: TRBV25-1; CDR3aa: CASSDPGTSGNTIYF
len: 14; j_gene: TRBJ2-5; v_gene: TRBV19; CDR3aa: CASSIDGGLATQYF
len: 14; j_gene: TRBJ1-1; v_gene: TRBV3-1/TRBV3-2; CDR3aa: CASSQGFRGTEAFF
len: 16; j_gene: TRBJ2-1; v_gene: TRBV6-2/TRBV6-3; CDR3aa: CASSPEVASSYNEQFF
len: 11; j_gene: TRBJ2-5; v_gene: TRBV20-1; CDR3aa: CSVEGYETQYF
len: 14; j_gene: TRBJ1-2; v_gene: TRBV4-1; CDR3aa: CASSQVGQIYGYTF